The 24 T cell receptor beta chains in this list originate from one sample, sequenced in a study of radiotherapy plus CTLA-4 blockade in lung cancer. Sequencing was performed with immunoSEQ multiplex PCR; in TCRdb, only in-frame clones are kept and a portion is missing. The sample has about 45,000 clones; roughly 60% are singletons. The input for sequencing was peripheral blood, taken from a patient treated with radiotherapy plus ipilimumab. The receptors were sampled from a human donor with non-small cell lung cancer who had a partial response to radiotherapy plus ipilimumab.

This chain joins TRBV14 and TRBJ2-1; D call uncertain. Between the trimmed V and J ends, which lost 0 bases and 7 bases, there was a span of 13 bases. CDR3 length: 15 residues. Germline CDR1 is SGHDN and CDR2 is FVKESK. This CDR3 reads CASSQDLRGGNEQFF. The CDR3 region has the DNA TGTGCCAGCAGCCAAGATTTAAGAGGTGGGAATGAGCAGTTCTTC. The full variable domain, its missing parts supplied by reference TRBV14 and TRBJ2-1, is EAGVTQFPSHSVIEKGQTVTLRCDPISGHDNLYWYRRVMGKEIKFLLHFVKESKQDESGMPNNRFLAERTGGTYSTLKVQPAELEDSGVYFCASSQDLRGGNEQFFGPGTRLTVL.

This CDR3 reads CASSPGSAGGHNEQFF. The CDR3 DNA reads as TGTGCCAGCAGCCCTGGGTCCGCGGGAGGCCACAATGAGCAGTTCTTC. The V gene is TRBV5-4, the J gene TRBJ2-1; 8 bases map to TRBD2. Trimming cost V 4 bases and J 5 bases; bases outside gene matches: 11. Germline CDR1 and CDR2: SGHNT and YYREEE (reference sequence). The CDR3 is 16 residues long.

V is TRBV30 and J is TRBJ1-4, with D possibly being TRBD1 (5 bases). Per the germline V gene, CDR1 is GTSNPN and CDR2 is SVGIG (reference sequence). V was shortened by 0 bases and J by 6 bases, with 5 bases between the two germline ends. The CDR3 is 12 residues long. CDR3 bases: TGTGCCTGGAGTGTACAGGATGAAAAACTGTTTTTT. This encodes CAWSVQDEKLFF.

Only a few counts were recorded for this clone. V is TRBV10-3 and J is TRBJ2-1; perhaps TRBD2 as D (6 bases). V lost 7 bases, J lost 2 bases, and 15 bases lay in between. Germline loops: CDR1 ENHRY, CDR2 SYGVKD. The CDR3 extends over 15 amino acids. The CDR3, as DNA: TGTGCCATCACCGCGGCCGGGACTGCCTACAATGAGCAGTTCTTC. Amino acids: CAITAAGTAYNEQFF.

The J gene is TRBJ2-7, the V gene TRBV2; TRBD2 might be the D (5 bases). Trimming removed 3 bases from V and 6 bases from J, with 6 bases in between. This CDR3 has 11 amino acids. Germline CDR1 and CDR2: SNHLY and FYNNEI. The CDR3 region is CASSEAGEQYF. The CDR3 DNA sequence: TGTGCCAGCAGTGAGGCGGGCGAGCAGTACTTC.

This clone was observed a few times. The chain couples TRBV6-6 to TRBJ2-5, with D possibly being TRBD2 (5 bases). This CDR3 region has 14 residues. CDR1 MNHNY and CDR2 SVGAGI come from the germline V gene (reference sequence). Between the trimmed V and J ends, which lost 0 bases and 1 base, there was a span of 6 bases. The CDR3 DNA follows: TGTGCCAGCAGTTACTCGGAGGTCCAAGAGACCCAGTACTTC. It is translated as CASSYSEVQETQYF.

The chain couples TRBV25-1 to TRBJ1-1; 7 bases are a match to TRBD1. With 6 bases clipped from V and 2 bases from J, the junction kept 9 bases outside the gene matches. The CDR3 extends over 15 amino acids. CDR1 and CDR2 (germline): MGHDK, SYGVNS. CDR3 coding DNA: TGTGCCAGCAGAGACGCGACAGGGACTAACACTGAAGCTTTCTTT. It translates to CASRDATGTNTEAFF.

This clone was seen only a few times. J is TRBJ2-7 and V is TRBV9; 11 bases agree with TRBD2. Germline V CDR1 and CDR2: SGDLS, YYNGEE. There are 15 residues in the CDR3. V dropped 4 bases and J dropped 1; count of bases not matched to a gene: 4. CDR3 loop: CASSLTSGGSYEQYF. The DNA for the CDR3 is TGTGCCAGCAGCCTCACTAGCGGGGGTTCCTACGAGCAGTACTTC. Combining the CDR3 with reference TRBV9 and TRBJ2-7 gives the whole variable domain DSGVTQTPKHLITATGQRVTLRCSPRSGDLSVYWYQQSLDQGLQFLIQYYNGEERAKGNILERFSAQQFPDLHSELNLSSLELGDSALYFCASSLTSGGSYEQYFGPGTRLTVT.

The V and J genes are TRBV15 and TRBJ2-2, with no clear D. This CDR3 is 13 amino acids long. V was shortened by 4 bases and J by 1 base, with 4 bases between the two germline ends. Germline CDR1 LNHNV, CDR2 YYDKDF (reference sequence). The CDR3 sequence is CATSTLNTGELFF. Written as DNA, the CDR3 is TGTGCCACCAGCACCCTGAACACCGGGGAGCTGTTTTTT.

V usage is TRBV19 and J usage is TRBJ1-2; 7 bases match TRBD1. V was pared by 3 bases and J by 0 bases, with 1 base of the junction left unmatched. Germline lookup yields CDR1 LNHDA and CDR2 SQIVND (reference sequence). The CDR3 loop spans 14 amino acids. CDR3 amino acids: CASSIQGANYGYTF. The CDR3 nucleotides are TGTGCCAGTAGTATCCAGGGGGCTAACTATGGCTACACCTTC.

This clone is termed medium-sized. The J gene is TRBJ1-2, the V gene TRBV7-3, with D perhaps TRBD1 (6 bases). The germline V gene encodes CDR1 SGHTA and CDR2 FQGTGA. V lost 4 bases and J 8 bases, leaving 23 bases between the germline ends. This CDR3 has 16 residues. As DNA, the CDR3 is TGTGCCAGCAGCTCCCAGACAGGTTCCCGAGCGGGGGGCTACACCTTC. Encoded protein: CASSSQTGSRAGGYTF.

V is TRBV5-6 and J is TRBJ2-7; 7 nucleotides match TRBD1. The V gene end was trimmed by 3 bases and the J gene end by 6 bases; junction bases not matched to a gene: 9. CDR1 and CDR2 (germline): SGHDT, YYEEEE. The CDR3 is 14 residues long. Here the CDR3 DNA reads TGTGCCAGCAGCTCCACCGACAGGGTTGGCGAGCAGTACTTC. This codes for CASSSTDRVGEQYF.

This chain connects TRBV5-1 to TRBJ1-1; TRBD1 agrees at 9 bases. This CDR3 has 13 residues. Germline V gene sequence: CDR1 SGHRS, CDR2 YFSETQ. The junction had 5 bases not matched to a gene; V was cut back by 7 bases and J by 4 bases. DNA of the CDR3: TGCGCCAGCGCCCTGGGACAGGGCACTGAAGCTTTCTTT. Translating it yields CASALGQGTEAFF.

This clone turned up a few times. The chain links TRBV7-2 to TRBJ2-5, with 11 bases matching TRBD2. The CDR3 spans 17 residues. Germline values: CDR1 SGHTA, CDR2 FQGNSA. V was pared by 1 base and J by 5 bases, with 9 bases of the junction left unmatched. CDR3 sequence (DNA): TGTGCCAGCAGCTTAGGACTAGCGGGGAGTAGGATGGAGACCCAGTACTTC. This codes for CASSLGLAGSRMETQYF.

The rearrangement links TRBV2 to TRBJ2-3; TRBD2 might be the D (6 bases). Trimming removed 9 bases at V and 2 bases at J, with 18 bases between. The CDR3 loop spans 15 amino acids. Per the germline V gene, CDR1 is SNHLY and CDR2 is FYNNEI. The CDR3 spells CASSGGRGDTDTQYF. CDR3 DNA: TGTGCCAGTTCCGGTGGGCGGGGAGACACAGATACGCAGTATTTT.

The chain recombines TRBV10-2 with TRBJ1-1, with D tentatively TRBD1 (5 bases). V lost 7 bases and J 1 base, leaving 13 bases between the germline ends. CDR1 is WSHSY, CDR2 SAAADI, per germline. The CDR3 consists of 14 residues. CDR3: CASTHDSSNTEAFF. The CDR3 DNA reads as TGCGCCAGCACCCACGACAGCTCGAACACTGAAGCTTTCTTT.

This clone was observed a few times. This chain uses TRBV7-2 with TRBJ1-2; TRBD1 agrees at 10 bases. V lost 5 bases, J lost 8 bases, and 2 bases stayed unmatched. CDR1 SGHTA and CDR2 FQGNSA come from the germline V gene. This CDR3 has 12 residues. The CDR3 loop is CASSDRGLGYTF. CDR3 nucleotides: TGTGCCAGCAGCGACAGGGGGCTCGGCTACACCTTC.

This sequence joins TRBV5-5 and TRBJ1-4; D might be TRBD1 (5 bases). CDR1 is SGHKS, CDR2 YYEKEE, per germline (reference sequence). The V and J ends lost 4 bases and 8 bases respectively, with 21 bases between them. The CDR3 consists of 16 residues. The CDR3 coding sequence is TGTGCCAGCAGCCCCCGGACGGTTGGGACTTTCGAAAAACTGTTTTTT. Amino acid sequence: CASSPRTVGTFEKLFF.

This chain joins TRBV6-9 and TRBJ1-2; 8 bases are shared with TRBD1. V was pared by 4 bases and J by 3 bases, with 4 bases of the junction left unmatched. The germline CDR1 and CDR2 sequences are MNHGY and SVAAGI. CDR3 length equals 14 residues. CDR3 coding DNA: TGTGCCAGCAGTTCAGGGGGCGCACACTATGGCTACACCTTC. It specifies CASSSGGAHYGYTF.

This rearrangement joins TRBV15 to TRBJ1-2; 8 bases are a match to TRBD1. This CDR3 is 15 amino acids long. V trimming: 3 bases; J trimming: 6 bases; junction bases outside the gene matches: 9. Germline V gene data show CDR1 as LNHNV and CDR2 as YYDKDF (reference sequence). The CDR3 DNA reads as TGTGCCACCAGCAGTTGGGCAGGGGGCGAAGATGGCTACACCTTC. Encoded protein: CATSSWAGGEDGYTF.

The V and J genes are TRBV7-2 and TRBJ2-1; D is unresolved. The length of the CDR3 is 11 residues. Germline loops: CDR1 SGHTA, CDR2 FQGNSA. The CDR3 DNA follows: TGTGCGTCACAGCAGTATTATGAGCAGTTCTTC. Translation gives CASQQYYEQFF.

This clone came up a few times. The chain is built from TRBV7-2 and TRBJ2-1; 9 positions match TRBD2. The V segment lost 5 bases and the J segment 1 base; nucleotides outside the gene matches: 9. CDR1 and CDR2 (germline): SGHTA, FQGNSA. This CDR3 region has 17 residues. This CDR3 reads CASSPFGRGGSYNEQFF. As DNA, the CDR3 is TGTGCCAGCAGCCCCTTCGGGCGGGGGGGGTCCTACAATGAGCAGTTCTTC. The full variable domain, in which reference TRBV7-2 and TRBJ2-1 provide the parts outside the CDR3, is GAGVSQSPSNKVTEKGKDVELRCDPISGHTALYWYRQSLGQGLEFLIYFQGNSAPDKSGLPSDRFSAERTGGSVSTLTIQRTQQEDSAVYLCASSPFGRGGSYNEQFFGPGTRLTVL.

V is TRBV4-2 and J is TRBJ1-1, with a tentative D call TRBD1 (5 bases). V was shortened by 0 bases and J by 9 bases, with 11 bases between the two germline ends. CDR1 is LGHNA and CDR2 is YNFKEQ in the germline V gene. This CDR3 comprises 13 residues. In DNA, the CDR3 is TGTGCCAGCAGCCAAGATACCCAGGGTCAAGCTTTCTTT. Translated, it gives CASSQDTQGQAFF.

The chain couples TRBV4-2 to TRBJ2-2; D not certain. Germline CDR1 LGHNA, CDR2 YNFKEQ. V lost 1 base and J lost 1, with 7 bases in between. This CDR3 is 15 amino acids long. CDR3 sequence (DNA): TGTGCCAGCAGCCAAGCCAGGTTGAACACCGGGGAGCTGTTTTTT. Residues: CASSQARLNTGELFF.